What follows are 27 T cell receptor beta chains derived from one specimen sequenced in a study of regulatory T cells in long-lasting Graves disease (dated by TCRdb to about 2021). The library relied on multiplex PCR. The run used an Illumina HiSeq 4000. TCR beta libraries were built with iRepertoire HTBI primers and Arm-PCR amplification of CDR3 regions. In-frame beta chains were kept once TCRdb had trimmed the public reads at Q25 with fastp and called clones with MiXCR. CDR3 protein duplicates are merged, each entry listing the most common genes and DNA. This sample is represented by roughly 350,000 distinct CDR3 sequences; over 15% of them were singletons. Roughly 29% of the sample belongs to the ten largest clones. Read against the paper, the sample's time point label means: newly diagnosed GD, antithyroid drugs for less than 3 months. RNA was extracted from PBMCs in TRIzol for both TCR sequencing and RNA sequencing.

These same records also appear under a second study, on T cells in Graves' hyperthyroidism and ophthalmopathy.

Sequenced here: peripheral blood mononuclear cells (PBMCs), sampled at new diagnosis, from a patient treated with antithyroid drugs. The receptor set was obtained from a man aged 40-49 years with Graves disease. Donor details come from another sample of the same person, matched by shared clones.

At least ten counts were recorded for this clonotype. V and J are TRBV20-1 and TRBJ1-2; no firm D call. Germline V gene sequence: CDR1 DFQATT, CDR2 SNEGSKA (reference sequence). V shed 1 base and J shed 2 bases, with 8 bases lying between them. The CDR3 consists of 13 residues. In DNA, the CDR3 is TGCAGTGCTAGAGTGGGAGGGAACTATGGCTACACCTTC. Its protein is CSARVGGNYGYTF.

This clonotype was seen ten or more times. The chain carries TRBV7-9 and TRBJ2-2, with D unclear. V was shortened by 4 bases and J by 0 bases, with 6 bases between the two germline ends. Germline V gene lookup returns CDR1 SEHNR and CDR2 FQNEAQ (reference sequence). This CDR3 comprises 14 residues. CDR3 sequence reads: CASSSWSNTGELFF. DNA of the CDR3: TGTGCCAGCAGCTCCTGGTCGAACACCGGGGAGCTGTTTTTT.

This clonotype was seen a few times. The junction shows a germline mismatch at one end, possibly a read error. This chain links TRBV18 with TRBJ1-5; no clear D. CDR1 is KGHSH and CDR2 is LQKENI in the germline V gene. The CDR3 extends over 14 amino acids. The CDR3 DNA reads as TGTGCCCGCTCTCCGGACGGAGGTTATCAGCCCCAGCATTTT. Translating it yields CARSPDGGYQPQHF.

This clonotype has at least ten counts. This chain links TRBV2 with TRBJ2-2; D gene unclear. Trimming shortened V by 7 bases and J by 2 bases, and 11 bases separated the two germline ends. The CDR3 totals 14 residues. Germline values: CDR1 SNHLY, CDR2 FYNNEI. In DNA form, the CDR3 reads TGTGCCAGCAAGGAGATTAAAAACACCGGGGAGCTGTTTTTT. Protein: CASKEIKNTGELFF.

The genes are TRBV29-1 and TRBJ2-4; D is unresolved. The V gene lost 1 base and the J gene lost 2 bases, with 15 bases spanning the gap. The CDR3 sequence is 16 residues long. Germline assignment: CDR1 SQVTM and CDR2 ANQGSEA. Here the CDR3 DNA reads TGCAGCGTTGAAGGGCGGCACCCGCGAACCAAAAACATTCAGTACTTC. It yields the protein CSVEGRHPRTKNIQYF.

The rearrangement uses TRBV18 and TRBJ1-6; TRBD1 matches at 7 bases. CDR3 length equals 16 residues. The germline CDR1 and CDR2 sequences are KGHSH and LQKENI. With V trimmed by 2 bases and J by 11 bases, 12 bases remained unmatched. The CDR3 here is CASSPEGQALKTPLHF. CDR3 coding DNA: TGTGCCAGCTCACCAGAAGGACAGGCATTGAAGACACCCCTCCACTTT.

This clonotype showed up just a few times. The J gene is TRBJ2-3, the V gene TRBV6-1; TRBD1 might be the D (6 bases). In germline, CDR1 is MNHNS, CDR2 SASEGT. The CDR3 is 15 amino acids. Trimming took 6 bases from V and 2 from J, leaving 15 bases between them. CDR3 in DNA: TGTGCCAGCAGGGACCGGGACATGGACACAGATACGCAGTATTTT. This translates into CASRDRDMDTDTQYF.

This clonotype was seen repeatedly, ten times or more. The V gene is TRBV2, the J gene TRBJ2-7; 11 bases match TRBD1. Germline trimming cut 5 bases from V and 6 bases from J; bases unmatched to any gene: 15. Germline V CDR1 and CDR2: SNHLY, FYNNEI. The CDR3 consists of 17 residues. CDR3 bases: TGTGCCAGCAGTCCTACGCCGGGACAGGGGGTTCCCTTCGAGCAGTACTTC. Its protein is CASSPTPGQGVPFEQYF.

This chain uses TRBV7-9 with TRBJ2-6; D gene uncertain. The CDR3 has 15 amino acids. Germline loops: CDR1 SEHNR, CDR2 FQNEAQ (reference sequence). V lost 3 bases and J 0 bases, leaving 6 bases between the germline ends. The CDR3: CASSFGNSGANVLTF. CDR3 DNA: TGTGCCAGCAGCTTCGGCAACTCTGGGGCCAACGTCCTGACTTTC.

This clonotype came up a few times. Germline is not matched at one junction end, which may reflect a read error. V and J are TRBV5-1 and TRBJ2-3; 9 nucleotides agree with TRBD2. The germline CDR1 and CDR2 sequences are SGHRS and YFSETQ. The length of the CDR3 is 14 residues. This chain's CDR3 is CASSPAGGGDTQYF. DNA for the CDR3: TGTGCCAGCAGCCCAGCGGGGGGCGGGGATACGCAGTATTTT.

This clonotype turned up a few times. The rearrangement uses TRBV5-1 and TRBJ2-2, with D possibly matching TRBD2 (7 bases). V was cut by 3 bases and J by 6 bases, with 9 bases left in between. The CDR3 extends over 13 amino acids. Germline V CDR1 and CDR2: SGHRS, YFSETQ. CDR3 protein: CASSWGGAGELFF. CDR3 bases: TGCGCCAGCAGCTGGGGGGGCGCCGGGGAGCTGTTTTTT.

This clonotype was found many times. The CDR3 coding sequence is TGTGCCAGCAGCGAGGGCTACGGCTACGAGCAGTACTTC. This encodes CASSEGYGYEQYF. This chain connects TRBV7-3 to TRBJ2-7; a possible D gene is TRBD2 (5 bases). The CDR3 extends over 13 amino acids. Germline CDR1 is SGHTA and CDR2 is FQGTGA. V was pared by 5 bases and J by 3 bases, with 11 bases between.

This chain connects TRBV25-1 to TRBJ1-6; D is unresolved. The CDR3 covers 14 residues. V was cut by 0 bases and J by 7 bases, with 7 bases left in between. Germline V gene data show CDR1 as MGHDK and CDR2 as SYGVNS. The DNA of the CDR3 is TGTGCCAGCAGTGAATATAAAGGGAATTCACCCCTCCACTTT. Its translation: CASSEYKGNSPLHF.

This clonotype came up many times. The chain joins TRBV5-1 to TRBJ2-1; 7 bases align to TRBD1. V lost 2 bases and J lost 9; bases outside the gene matches: 14. This CDR3 is 16 amino acids long. CDR1 is SGHRS, CDR2 YFSETQ, per germline. CDR3 sequence reads: CASSLIATGRRVEQFF. The CDR3 nucleotides read TGCGCCAGCAGCTTAATCGCGACAGGGAGAAGAGTTGAGCAGTTCTTC.

The chain links TRBV10-3 to TRBJ2-2; TRBD1 agrees at 10 bases. Per the germline V gene, CDR1 is ENHRY and CDR2 is SYGVKD. This CDR3 contains 18 residues. V trimming: 4 bases; J trimming: 4 bases; junction bases outside the gene matches: 12. The CDR3 nucleotides read TGTGCCATCAGTGGATGGGACAGGGGTTTTTCGATCACCGGGGAGCTGTTTTTT. Amino acids: CAISGWDRGFSITGELFF.

This clonotype was counted at least ten times. The chain recombines TRBV7-2 with TRBJ1-1; tentative D call: TRBD1 (5 bases). Germline V gene lookup returns CDR1 SGHTA and CDR2 FQGNSA. This CDR3 has 14 amino acids. V lost 3 bases, J lost 7 bases, and 15 bases lay in between. CDR3 residues: CASSFQGGGLEAFF. In DNA form, the CDR3 reads TGTGCCAGCAGCTTCCAGGGTGGCGGTCTTGAAGCTTTCTTT.

The V gene is TRBV19, the J gene TRBJ1-1; D not resolved. Trimming took off 3 bases at V and 1 base at J, with 9 bases between the two ends. Germline V lookup: CDR1 LNHDA, CDR2 SQIVND (reference sequence). CDR3 length equals 14 residues. CDR3 sequence (DNA): TGTGCCAGTAGTATGGTGGGCTCGAACACTGAAGCTTTCTTT. Protein: CASSMVGSNTEAFF.

There are many counts of this clonotype. The chain uses TRBV7-8 and TRBJ2-1; no definite D call. The CDR3 is 14 amino acids. Germline V CDR1 and CDR2: SGHVS, FQNEAQ. V was trimmed by 2 bases and J by 0 bases, leaving 5 bases between them. The DNA of the CDR3 is TGTGCCAGCAGCTTACGGACCTCCTACAATGAGCAGTTCTTC. It encodes CASSLRTSYNEQFF.

Many counts were recorded for this clonotype. This chain uses TRBV20-1 with TRBJ2-7; D may be TRBD1 (6 bases). V was pared by 3 bases and J by 6 bases, with 9 bases between. CDR3 length equals 11 residues. Germline V gene lookup returns CDR1 DFQATT and CDR2 SNEGSKA (reference sequence). CDR3 region: CSASGDTEQYF. CDR3 bases: TGCAGTGCTAGCGGGGACACCGAGCAGTACTTC.

The J gene is TRBJ2-6, the V gene TRBV29-1; possible D gene TRBD2, 5 bases. Trimming cost V 7 bases and J 0 bases, with 13 bases left between them. The CDR3 extends over 15 amino acids. Germline-derived CDR1 and CDR2 are SQVTM and ANQGSEA. The CDR3 here is CSANVGSSGANVLTF. The CDR3 nucleotides are TGCAGCGCGAACGTGGGGAGCTCTGGGGCCAACGTCCTGACTTTC.

This clonotype has just a few counts. This chain uses TRBV18 with TRBJ2-7; D is possibly TRBD2 (5 bases). Trimming pared 3 bases from V and 2 bases from J, leaving 17 bases between. The CDR3 extends over 16 amino acids. The germline V gene has CDR1 KGHSH and CDR2 LQKENI. The DNA of the CDR3 is TGTGCCAGCTCACCCGCTTTGGACTCTGGGGCCTACGAGCAGTACTTC. Amino acids: CASSPALDSGAYEQYF.

This clonotype appeared many times. V gene TRBV28 combines with J gene TRBJ2-7; 10 positions match TRBD2. V gave up 3 bases and J gave up 7 bases; unmatched junction bases: 21. Germline V gene data show CDR1 as MDHEN and CDR2 as SYDVKM. The CDR3 is made up of 19 amino acids. Written as DNA, the CDR3 is TGTGCCAGCAGTTTTGTTAGCGGGGGGTCCCCCCCCTCCTCGAGGGAGCAGTACTTC. It encodes CASSFVSGGSPPSSREQYF.

This clonotype has only a few counts. The genes are TRBV7-6 and TRBJ2-2, with TRBD2 matching over 9 bases. Germline CDR1 SGHVS, CDR2 FNYEAQ. The CDR3 loop spans 19 amino acids. V lost 2 bases, J lost 0 bases, and 10 bases stayed unmatched. CDR3 residues: CASSLRPAGGLTNTGELFF. For the CDR3, the DNA is TGTGCCAGCAGCTTACGTCCAGCGGGGGGACTAACGAACACCGGGGAGCTGTTTTTT.

This clonotype has a count of ten or more. The CDR3 is CATSENQGADTQYF. CDR3 bases: TGTGCCACCAGCGAAAATCAGGGGGCAGATACGCAGTATTTT. The chain is built from TRBV24-1 and TRBJ2-3, with 7 bases aligning to TRBD1. Germline V lookup: CDR1 KGHDR, CDR2 SFDVKD. The CDR3 extends over 14 amino acids. J lost 4 bases, V lost 7 bases, and 7 bases had no gene match.

In regard to this clonotype: A much larger clone differs from this one at a single base, so this may be a read error. V and J are TRBV6-1 and TRBJ1-3; no clear D gene. Germline assignment: CDR1 MNHNS and CDR2 SASEGT. The CDR3 length is 14 residues. The CDR3 DNA reads as TGTGCCAGCAGTGACTCCCACTCTGGAAACACCGTATATTTT. It yields the protein CASSDSHSGNTVYF.

This clonotype was observed at least ten times. The junction and the germline gene differ at one end; a read error may be behind it. This sequence joins TRBV20-1 and TRBJ1-1; D may be TRBD1 (5 bases). This CDR3 comprises 12 residues. The germline V gene has CDR1 DFQATT and CDR2 SNEGSKA (reference sequence). In nucleotides, the CDR3 is TGCAGTGCTAGGGGCAGAGGGGCGAGGTTCCTCTTT. Translation gives CSARGRGARFLF.

This clonotype has ten or more counts. This chain joins TRBV20-1 and TRBJ2-1; D gene unclear. CDR1 and CDR2 from the germline V gene are DFQATT and SNEGSKA (reference sequence). CDR3 length: 14 amino acids. V shed 6 bases and J shed 1 base, with 13 bases lying between them. CDR3 nucleotides: TGCAGTGCCGAAGGACCCAGGTCCTACAATGAGCAGTTCTTC. Its protein product is CSAEGPRSYNEQFF.